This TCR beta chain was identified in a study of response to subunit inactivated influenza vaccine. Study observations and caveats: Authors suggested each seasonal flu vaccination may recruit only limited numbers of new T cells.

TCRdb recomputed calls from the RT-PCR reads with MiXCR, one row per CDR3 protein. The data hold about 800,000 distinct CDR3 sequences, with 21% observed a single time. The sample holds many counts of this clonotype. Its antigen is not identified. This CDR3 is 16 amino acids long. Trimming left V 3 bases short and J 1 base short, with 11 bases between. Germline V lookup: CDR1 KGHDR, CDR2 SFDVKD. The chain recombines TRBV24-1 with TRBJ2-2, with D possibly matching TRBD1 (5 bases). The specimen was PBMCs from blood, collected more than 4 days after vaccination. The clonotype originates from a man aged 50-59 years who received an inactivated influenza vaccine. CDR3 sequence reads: CATSDRTNQNTGELFF. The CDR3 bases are TGTGCCACCAGTGATCGGACAAATCAGAACACCGGGGAGCTGTTTTTT.